The 17 T cell receptor beta chains below were found in one sample sequenced in a study of cytomegalovirus exposure and HLA in healthy donors. PCR employed 60 Vbeta and 13 Jbeta primers. Libraries were prepared by immunoSEQ multiplex PCR; TCRdb keeps only in-frame clonotypes and omits some of them. The profile shows 70,000 to 95,000 clones, approximately 60% of them singletons. Material for sequencing was PBMCs. The receptor source for this set is a woman aged 25 to 45 in good health and CMV-seropositive.

The chain uses TRBV7-9 and TRBJ1-1; tentative D call: TRBD1 (5 bases). The germline gives CDR1 SEHNR, CDR2 FQNEAQ (reference sequence). The CDR3 has 13 residues. The V and J ends lost 2 bases and 4 bases respectively, with 8 bases between them. In DNA, the CDR3 is TGTGCCAGCAGCTTACAGGGAGGCACTGAAGCTTTCTTT. It codes for CASSLQGGTEAFF.

The J gene is TRBJ1-2, the V gene TRBV19; tentative D call: TRBD1 (6 bases). The germline gives CDR1 LNHDA, CDR2 SQIVND (reference sequence). This CDR3 spans 15 amino acids. Trimming cost V 7 bases and J 3 bases, with 18 bases left between them. The CDR3 DNA reads as TGTGCCAGTACCCCCACCTTGGGGGGGCACTATGGCTACACCTTC. Residues: CASTPTLGGHYGYTF.

This clone was picked up a small number of times. The chain employs TRBV7-4 and TRBJ2-7; the match to TRBD2 covers 13 bases. The CDR3 length is 17 residues. Trimming at V came to 10 bases and at J to 2 bases, leaving 14 bases not matched to a gene. CDR1 and CDR2 (germline): SGHVT, SQSDAQ. The CDR3 nucleotides are TGTGCCAAAAGCCCACGACTAGCGGGGGGCAAAACCTACGAGCAGTACTTC. Translated: CAKSPRLAGGKTYEQYF.

The chain employs TRBV9 and TRBJ1-5, with D maybe TRBD1 (6 bases). Trimming pared 3 bases from V and 2 bases from J, leaving 9 bases between. In germline, CDR1 is SGDLS, CDR2 YYNGEE. This CDR3 has 14 amino acids. CDR3 sequence reads: CASSGSGGNQPQHF. CDR3 DNA: TGTGCCAGCAGCGGCTCAGGGGGCAATCAGCCCCAGCATTTT.

This clone was counted only a few times. The chain joins TRBV5-1 to TRBJ2-1; D might be TRBD1 (7 bases). The CDR3 runs to 13 residues. Germline CDR1 reads SGHRS; CDR2 reads YFSETQ. Deletions cut 7 bases from V and 4 bases from J, with 12 bases between. CDR3 sequence: CASSQGGYNEQFF. The CDR3 region has the DNA TGCGCCAGCTCTCAGGGGGGATACAATGAGCAGTTCTTC.

The chain joins TRBV5-6 to TRBJ1-3; tentatively, D is TRBD1 (5 bases). Germline CDR1 is SGHDT and CDR2 is YYEEEE. This CDR3 is 16 amino acids long. V was clipped by 0 bases and J by 2 bases, with 12 bases between them. The CDR3 here is CASSLGRDPAGNTIYF. CDR3 bases: TGTGCCAGCAGCTTGGGCAGGGATCCGGCTGGAAACACCATATATTTT.

This sequence joins TRBV19 and TRBJ2-3; 7 bases line up with TRBD1. Unmatched junction bases numbered 6, after V lost 4 bases and J lost 2 bases. The CDR3 is 15 residues long. Looked up from germline, CDR1 is LNHDA and CDR2 is SQIVND (reference sequence). The CDR3 is CASSTRQGNTDTQYF. As DNA, the CDR3 is TGTGCCAGTAGTACCCGACAGGGAAACACAGATACGCAGTATTTT. Drawing the rest from reference TRBV19 and TRBJ2-3, the complete variable domain is DGGITQSPKYLFRKEGQNVTLSCEQNLNHDAMYWYRQDPGQGLRLIYYSQIVNDFQKGDIAEGYSVSREKKESFPLTVTSAQKNPTAFYLCASSTRQGNTDTQYFGPGTRLTVL.

The chain has TRBV6-1 and TRBJ1-5, with D possibly TRBD1 on 5 matching bases. Between the trimmed V and J ends, which lost 6 bases and 5 bases, there was a span of 14 bases. The CDR3 length is 14 residues. In germline, CDR1 is MNHNS, CDR2 SASEGT. The CDR3 sequence is CASSVGGIDQPQHF. The CDR3 nucleotides read TGTGCCAGCAGCGTCGGGGGAATAGATCAGCCCCAGCATTTT.

This clone has a single count. V is TRBV30 and J is TRBJ1-3; no clear D gene. V was cut by 2 bases and J by 0 bases, with 11 bases left in between. This CDR3 is 15 amino acids long. Germline CDR1 GTSNPN, CDR2 SVGIG (reference sequence). The CDR3 nucleotides read TGTGCCTGGAGTTATGGAGTAAACTCTGGAAACACCATATATTTT. It is translated as CAWSYGVNSGNTIYF.

The chain combines TRBV11-2 with TRBJ2-3; TRBD2 matches at 8 bases. The CDR3 has 16 residues. In germline, CDR1 is SGHAT, CDR2 FQNNGV. With V trimmed by 5 bases and J by 0 bases, 7 bases remained unmatched. CDR3 amino acids: CASSRSGGQSTDTQYF. DNA of the CDR3: TGTGCCAGCAGCAGGAGCGGGGGCCAAAGCACAGATACGCAGTATTTT.

Concerning this clone: This same CDR3 is encoded by further DNA sequences in the sample. V and J are TRBV7-2 and TRBJ2-5, with 8 bases that match TRBD1. V lost 5 bases, J lost 4 bases, and 3 bases stayed unmatched. Germline V lookup: CDR1 SGHTA, CDR2 FQGNSA. There are 13 residues in the CDR3. The CDR3 is CASSPGQGETQYF. In DNA form, the CDR3 reads TGTGCCAGCAGCCCCGGACAGGGAGAGACCCAGTACTTC.

The chain employs TRBV28 and TRBJ1-2; D gene unclear. CDR1 and CDR2 from the germline V gene are MDHEN and SYDVKM. V lost 11 bases to trimming and J lost 2 bases, with 9 bases between them. There are 11 residues in the CDR3. CDR3 in DNA: TGTGCCGCGGGTTTCAACTATGGCTACACCTTC. It translates to CAAGFNYGYTF.

This clone was picked up a small number of times. The rearrangement links TRBV20-1 to TRBJ2-7, with 7 bases matching TRBD2. The germline gives CDR1 DFQATT, CDR2 SNEGSKA (reference sequence). CDR3 length: 11 residues. The ends lost 5 bases at V and 4 bases at J; junction bases unmatched: 2. The CDR3 region is CSAGGGYEQYF. For the CDR3, the DNA is TGCAGTGCTGGGGGAGGGTACGAGCAGTACTTC.

This chain joins TRBV27 and TRBJ1-2; 10 positions agree with TRBD1. With V trimmed by 5 bases and J by 6 bases, 12 bases remained unmatched. Germline CDR1 MNHEY, CDR2 SMNVEV (reference sequence). The CDR3 has 16 amino acids. For the CDR3, the DNA is TGTGCCAGCAGTCCCCGACCGGGACAGGGGTTGGATGGCTACACCTTC. Its protein is CASSPRPGQGLDGYTF.

The V gene is TRBV5-1, the J gene TRBJ2-7; TRBD2 is a possible D gene (7 bases). The germline V gene encodes CDR1 SGHRS and CDR2 YFSETQ. V gave up 3 bases and J gave up 0 bases, with 13 bases separating them. This CDR3 contains 15 residues. In nucleotides, the CDR3 is TGCGCCAGCAGCTCTGGGGGGGCAGGCTCCTACGAGCAGTACTTC. Translation gives CASSSGGAGSYEQYF.

This clone was observed a handful of times. The chain carries TRBV27 and TRBJ1-1; D remains ambiguous. The CDR3 is 12 amino acids. Germline values: CDR1 MNHEY, CDR2 SMNVEV (reference sequence). Trimming stripped 7 bases from V and 0 bases from J, with 6 bases between. In DNA, the CDR3 is TGTGCCAGCATTGGCATGAACACTGAAGCTTTCTTT. Protein: CASIGMNTEAFF.

This clone has a handful of counts. V gene TRBV19 combines with J gene TRBJ2-3; no clear D. The CDR3 has 12 residues. Germline V gene data show CDR1 as LNHDA and CDR2 as SQIVND (reference sequence). V was pared by 5 bases and J by 6 bases, with 9 bases between. This chain's CDR3 is CASSPHGDTQYF. The CDR3 nucleotides are TGTGCCAGTAGTCCGCACGGGGATACGCAGTATTTT.